Below, one T cell receptor beta chain is given with its context. Its antigen is as yet unknown. Per the germline V gene, CDR1 is SGHRS and CDR2 is YFSETQ. Germline trimming cut 4 bases from V and 4 bases from J; bases unmatched to any gene: 7. The CDR3 is 14 residues long. Negative isolation was applied to CD8+ and CD4+ T cells, and FACS enrichment was applied to TEMRA cells. The source of the sample is a study of CD8 T cells in Susac syndrome. Findings and limits, study-wide: The relatively small number of individuals in the TCR sequencing and HLA analysis was acknowledged by the study. Susac syndrome CD4+ T cell repertoires showed no clonal expansion.

Reverse transcription of about 0.5 to 1 ug RNA used random hexamers. Amplification of TCR beta CDR3 by immunoSEQ multiplex PCR spanned 54 Vbeta and 13 Jbeta. In TCRdb, the immunoSEQ multiplex PCR reads were re-called with MiXCR into one record per CDR3 protein. The table includes about 190,000 distinct CDR3 sequences, roughly 91% detected once. This chain uses TRBV5-1 with TRBJ1-1, with 7 bases fitting TRBD1. Sequenced sample: CD4+ T cells from PBMCs. This TCR derives from a human donor with Susac syndrome. Here the CDR3 reads CASSTVQGSTEAFF. The CDR3 DNA is TGCGCCAGCAGCACTGTACAGGGGAGCACTGAAGCTTTCTTT.